This paragraph reports one T cell receptor (beta chain). Its specificity is unknown. This sample was taken from a study of radiation and T cells in renal cell carcinoma. Across the study: Nephrectomy followed 15 Gy stereotactic body radiation by 4 weeks.

The germline V gene has CDR1 SGHRS and CDR2 YFSETQ. Unmatched junction bases numbered 13, after V lost 0 bases and J lost 4 bases. The CDR3 runs 18 residues. Here immunoSEQ multiplex PCR was the method, and the copy in TCRdb shows in-frame clones only, minus some. The sample includes 90,000 to 95,000 clones, roughly four fifths of them seen just once. Study-wide findings and caveats: No pretreatment tumor biopsies were available for baseline clonotypes.

The time point: baseline pretreatment blood. The treatment here: 15 Gy SBRT to primary tumor, nephrectomy 4 weeks later. After SBRT, blood was collected at 2 and 4 weeks, plus baseline. The receptor was derived from a man in his sixties with renal cell carcinoma. The chain links TRBV5-1 to TRBJ2-5; 9 bases are a match to TRBD2. This material consisted of blood, taken from a patient whose treatment included radiotherapy and nephrectomy. The CDR3 DNA sequence: TGCGCCAGCAGCTTGGCGCTAGCGGGAAAAGGGGAGGGAGAGACCCAGTACTTC. This codes for CASSLALAGKGEGETQYF.